Listed below are T cell receptor beta chains from one sample, sequenced in a study of blood T cell repertoires in COVID-19. Sequenced by immunoSEQ multiplex PCR; TCRdb stores in-frame clones only, minus some. The table includes roughly 240,000 clones, about four fifths detected once. The sequenced sample consisted of PBMCs or T cells enriched from blood (not recorded which). The origin of the receptors is a woman aged 35 to 49 who had been exposed to COVID-19. Each CDR3 is given with its conserved first and last residue. A D gene is named only where the DNA matches it firmly. Only some rows state a clone size, as once, few, many or a class for expanded clones.

v_call: TRBV18
d_call: TRBD1
clone_size: -
j_call: TRBJ1-4
cdr3_nt: TGTGCCAGCTCACGCACAGAAAGAGGCACAGGGGCTTACAATGAAAAACTGTTTTTT
cdr3_aa: CASSRTERGTGAYNEKLFF

v_call: TRBV7-6
d_call: TRBD1
clone_size: -
j_call: TRBJ2-2
cdr3_nt: TGTGCCAGCAGCTTGGTCGAAGGACAGGGGGGCGCCGGGGAGCTGTTTTTT
cdr3_aa: CASSLVEGQGGAGELFF

v_call: TRBV12-3/TRBV12-4
d_call: -
clone_size: -
j_call: TRBJ2-3
cdr3_nt: TGTGCCAGCAGACCCACAGGGACCGATACGCAGTATTTT
cdr3_aa: CASRPTGTDTQYF

v_call: TRBV5-5
d_call: -
clone_size: -
j_call: TRBJ1-2
cdr3_nt: TGTGCCAGCAGCTACGGACAGATTACCTATGGCTACACCTTC
cdr3_aa: CASSYGQITYGYTF

v_call: TRBV19
d_call: -
clone_size: many
j_call: TRBJ1-1
cdr3_nt: TGTGCCAGTAGTAGACAGGATTACACTGAAGCTTTCTTT
cdr3_aa: CASSRQDYTEAFF

v_call: TRBV15
d_call: TRBD2
clone_size: -
j_call: TRBJ2-3
cdr3_nt: TGTGCCACCAGCTGGACTAGCGGGGCCTTCACAGATACGCAGTATTTT
cdr3_aa: CATSWTSGAFTDTQYF

v_call: TRBV7-8
d_call: -
clone_size: -
j_call: TRBJ1-3
cdr3_nt: TGTGCCAGCAGCCGCGGTTCGGGGGTTTCTGGAAACACCATATATTTT
cdr3_aa: CASSRGSGVSGNTIYF

v_call: TRBV2
d_call: TRBD2
clone_size: -
j_call: TRBJ2-5
cdr3_nt: TGTGCCAGCAGTGAAGGTGGGCGGGGGCAAGAGACCCAGTACTTC
cdr3_aa: CASSEGGRGQETQYF

v_call: TRBV5-5
d_call: -
clone_size: once
j_call: TRBJ1-5
cdr3_nt: TGTGCCAGCAGCTGGGGGGAGATCAATCAGCCCCAGCATTTT
cdr3_aa: CASSWGEINQPQHF

v_call: TRBV9
d_call: -
clone_size: -
j_call: TRBJ1-4
cdr3_nt: TGTGCCAGCAGCGTAAGCGGGGGGCCGTATGAAAAACTGTTTTTT
cdr3_aa: CASSVSGGPYEKLFF

v_call: TRBV14
d_call: -
clone_size: -
j_call: TRBJ1-6
cdr3_nt: TGTGCCAGCAGCCCACGACAGGTATCGTCCCCCCTCCACTTT
cdr3_aa: CASSPRQVSSPLHF

v_call: TRBV7-9
d_call: -
clone_size: -
j_call: TRBJ1-5
cdr3_nt: TGTGCCAGCAGCTTAGCCCACGGAGGGGTCAATCAGCCCCAGCATTTT
cdr3_aa: CASSLAHGGVNQPQHF

v_call: TRBV28
d_call: -
clone_size: -
j_call: TRBJ1-1
cdr3_nt: TGTGCCAGCAGTTTATATGTTATGAACACTGAAGCTTTCTTT
cdr3_aa: CASSLYVMNTEAFF

v_call: TRBV6-5
d_call: -
clone_size: few
j_call: TRBJ1-2
cdr3_nt: TGTGCCAGCAGCTCTCCGGGTGAGGCGAATGGCTACACCTTC
cdr3_aa: CASSSPGEANGYTF

v_call: TRBV19
d_call: -
clone_size: -
j_call: TRBJ2-5
cdr3_nt: TGTGCCAGTAGTATAGGAGCTCAAGAGACCCAGTACTTC
cdr3_aa: CASSIGAQETQYF